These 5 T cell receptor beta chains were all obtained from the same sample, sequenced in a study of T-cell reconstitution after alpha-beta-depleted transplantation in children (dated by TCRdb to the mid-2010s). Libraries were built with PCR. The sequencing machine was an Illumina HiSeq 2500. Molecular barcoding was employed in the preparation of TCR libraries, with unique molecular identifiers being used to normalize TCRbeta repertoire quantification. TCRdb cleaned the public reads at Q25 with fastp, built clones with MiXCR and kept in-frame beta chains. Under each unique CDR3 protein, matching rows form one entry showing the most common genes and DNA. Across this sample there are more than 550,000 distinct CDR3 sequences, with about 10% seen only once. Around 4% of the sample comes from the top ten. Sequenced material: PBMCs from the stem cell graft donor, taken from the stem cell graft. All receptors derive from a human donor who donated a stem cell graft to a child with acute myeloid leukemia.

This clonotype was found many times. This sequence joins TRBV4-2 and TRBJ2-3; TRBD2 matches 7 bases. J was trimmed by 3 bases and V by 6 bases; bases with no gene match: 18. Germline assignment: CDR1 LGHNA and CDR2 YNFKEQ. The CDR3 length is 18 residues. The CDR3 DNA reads TGTGCCAGCAGTCCAGATAGCGGGTCCCACCATCCGACAGATACGCAGTATTTT. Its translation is CASSPDSGSHHPTDTQYF.

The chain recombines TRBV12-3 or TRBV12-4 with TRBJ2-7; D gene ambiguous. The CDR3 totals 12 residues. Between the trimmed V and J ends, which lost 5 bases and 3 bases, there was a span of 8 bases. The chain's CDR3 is CASSARNYEQYF. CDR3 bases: TGTGCCAGCAGTGCCCGAAACTACGAGCAGTACTTC.

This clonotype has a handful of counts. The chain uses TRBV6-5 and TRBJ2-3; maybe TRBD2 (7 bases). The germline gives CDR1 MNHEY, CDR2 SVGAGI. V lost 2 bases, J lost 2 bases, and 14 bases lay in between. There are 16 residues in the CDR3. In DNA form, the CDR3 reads TGTGCCAGCAGTTACCTTCCGGCGGGGGCCACAGATACGCAGTATTTT. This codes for CASSYLPAGATDTQYF.

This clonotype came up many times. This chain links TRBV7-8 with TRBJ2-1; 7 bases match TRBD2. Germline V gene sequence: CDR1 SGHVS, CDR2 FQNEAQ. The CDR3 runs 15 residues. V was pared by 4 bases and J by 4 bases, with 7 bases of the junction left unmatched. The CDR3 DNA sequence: TGTGCCAGCAGCTCTCTTTTGGGGGGGTACAATGAGCAGTTCTTC. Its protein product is CASSSLLGGYNEQFF.

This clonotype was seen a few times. Written as DNA, the CDR3 is TGTGCCAGCAGTTTAACGAGGGACACCGGGGAGCTGTTTTTT. Translation gives CASSLTRDTGELFF. The V call is TRBV12-3 or TRBV12-4, the J call TRBJ2-2; weak D call: TRBD2 (5 bases). The CDR3 is made up of 14 amino acids. V gave up 2 bases and J gave up 3 bases, with 7 bases separating them.